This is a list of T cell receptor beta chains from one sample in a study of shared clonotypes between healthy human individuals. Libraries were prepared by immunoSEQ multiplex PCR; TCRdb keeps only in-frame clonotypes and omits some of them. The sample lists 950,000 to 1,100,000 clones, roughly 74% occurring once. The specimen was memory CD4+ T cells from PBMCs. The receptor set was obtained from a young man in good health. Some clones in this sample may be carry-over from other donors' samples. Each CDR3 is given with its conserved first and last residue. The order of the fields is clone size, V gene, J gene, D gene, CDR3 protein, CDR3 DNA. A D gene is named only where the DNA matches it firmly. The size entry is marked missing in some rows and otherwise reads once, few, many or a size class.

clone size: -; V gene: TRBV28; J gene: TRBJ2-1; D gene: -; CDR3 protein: CASNDRGAGFNEQFF; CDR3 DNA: TGTGCCAGCAACGATCGGGGGGCCGGTTTCAATGAGCAGTTCTTC
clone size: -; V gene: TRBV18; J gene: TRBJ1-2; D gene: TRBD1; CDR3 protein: CASSRDSLANYGYTF; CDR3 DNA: TGTGCCAGCTCACGGGACAGCTTGGCTAACTATGGCTACACCTTC
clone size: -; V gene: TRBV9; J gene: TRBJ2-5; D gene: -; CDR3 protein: CASSVAARGQETQYF; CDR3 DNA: TGTGCCAGCAGCGTAGCGGCCAGGGGACAAGAGACCCAGTACTTC
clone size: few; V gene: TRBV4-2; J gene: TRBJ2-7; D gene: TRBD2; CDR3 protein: CASSQDSGASYEQYF; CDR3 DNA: TGTGCCAGCAGCCAAGATAGCGGGGCTTCCTACGAGCAGTACTTC
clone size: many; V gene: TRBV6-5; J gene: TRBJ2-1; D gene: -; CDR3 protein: CASSRGRDEQFF; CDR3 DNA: TGTGCCAGCAGTCGCGGCAGGGATGAGCAGTTCTTC
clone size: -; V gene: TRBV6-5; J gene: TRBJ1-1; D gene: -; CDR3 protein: CASSYSGLMNTEAFF; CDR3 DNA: TGTGCCAGCAGTTACTCGGGACTAATGAACACTGAAGCTTTCTTT
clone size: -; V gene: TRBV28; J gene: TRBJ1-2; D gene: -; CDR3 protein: CASSFGRTYTF; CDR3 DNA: TGTGCCAGCAGTTTTGGAAGAACCTACACCTTC
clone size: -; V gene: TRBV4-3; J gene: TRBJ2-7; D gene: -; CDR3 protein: CASSQEGSGSEQYF; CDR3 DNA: TGCGCCAGCAGCCAAGAGGGGTCCGGGTCCGAGCAGTACTTC
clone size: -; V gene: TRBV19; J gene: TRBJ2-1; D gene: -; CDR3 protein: CASSIGPGDEQFF; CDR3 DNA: TGTGCCAGTAGTATAGGTCCGGGGGATGAGCAGTTCTTC
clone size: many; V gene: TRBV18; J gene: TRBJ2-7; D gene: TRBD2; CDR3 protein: CASSPGLVSAEQYF; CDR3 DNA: TGTGCCAGCTCGCCGGGACTAGTTTCGGCCGAGCAGTACTTC
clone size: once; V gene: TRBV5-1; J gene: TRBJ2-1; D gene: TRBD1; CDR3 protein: CASSTGGGSYNEQFF; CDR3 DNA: TGCGCCAGCAGTACAGGGGGAGGCTCCTACAATGAGCAGTTCTTC
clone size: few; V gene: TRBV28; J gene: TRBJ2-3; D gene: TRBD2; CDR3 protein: CASRTSKGTSGSAQYF; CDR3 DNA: TGTGCCAGCAGAACCTCCAAAGGGACTAGCGGGAGTGCGCAGTATTTT
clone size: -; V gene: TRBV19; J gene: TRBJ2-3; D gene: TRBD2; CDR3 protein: CASSIGGRGTDTQYF; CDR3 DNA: TGTGCCAGTAGTATAGGCGGGAGGGGCACAGATACGCAGTATTTT
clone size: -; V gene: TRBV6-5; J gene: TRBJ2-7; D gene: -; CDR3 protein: CASSAPNHEQYF; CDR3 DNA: TGTGCCAGCAGTGCCCCGAACCACGAGCAGTACTTC
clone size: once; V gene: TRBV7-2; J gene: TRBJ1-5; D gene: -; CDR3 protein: CASSDYRDQPQHF; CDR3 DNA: TGTGCCAGCAGCGACTACAGGGACCAGCCCCAGCATTTT
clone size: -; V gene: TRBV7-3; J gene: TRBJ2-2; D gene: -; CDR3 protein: CASSLYQGATGELFF; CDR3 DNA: TGTGCCAGCAGCTTATATCAGGGCGCCACCGGGGAGCTGTTTTTT
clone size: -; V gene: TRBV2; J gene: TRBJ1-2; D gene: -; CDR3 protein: CASSVGQGNYGYTF; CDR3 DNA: TGTGCCAGCAGTGTAGGCCAGGGGAACTATGGCTACACCTTC
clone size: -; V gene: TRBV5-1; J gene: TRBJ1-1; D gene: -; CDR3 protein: CASSLGRGLITEAFF; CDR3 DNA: TGCGCCAGCAGCTTGGGGAGGGGACTGATCACTGAAGCTTTCTTT
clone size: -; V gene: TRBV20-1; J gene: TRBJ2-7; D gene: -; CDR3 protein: CSAKRTYEQYF; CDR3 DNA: TGCAGTGCAAAGCGGACCTACGAGCAGTACTTC
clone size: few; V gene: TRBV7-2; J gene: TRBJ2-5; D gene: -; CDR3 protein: CASTMLGPETQYF; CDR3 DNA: TGTGCCAGCACTATGCTGGGGCCGGAGACCCAGTACTTC
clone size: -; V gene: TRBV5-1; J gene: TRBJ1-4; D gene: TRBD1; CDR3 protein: CASSPPGQGAYEKLFF; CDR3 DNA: TGCGCCAGCAGCCCTCCGGGACAGGGGGCGTATGAAAAACTGTTTTTT
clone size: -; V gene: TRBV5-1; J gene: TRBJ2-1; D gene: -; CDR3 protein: CASSFPGTNEQFF; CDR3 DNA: TGCGCCAGCAGCTTCCCGGGGACCAATGAGCAGTTCTTC
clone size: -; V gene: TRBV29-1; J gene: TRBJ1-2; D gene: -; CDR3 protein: CSVVSQNYGYTF; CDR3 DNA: TGCAGCGTTGTAAGCCAGAACTATGGCTACACCTTC
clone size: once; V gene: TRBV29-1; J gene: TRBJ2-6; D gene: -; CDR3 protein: CSVVSGANVLTF; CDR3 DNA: TGCAGCGTTGTGTCTGGGGCCAACGTCCTGACTTTC
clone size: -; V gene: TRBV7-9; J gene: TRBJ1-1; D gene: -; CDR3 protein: CASSWTVNTEAFF; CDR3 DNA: TGTGCCAGCAGCTGGACGGTGAACACTGAAGCTTTCTTT
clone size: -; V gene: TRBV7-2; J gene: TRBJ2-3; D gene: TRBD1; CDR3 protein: CASSPTGPGTGRDTQYF; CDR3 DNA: TGTGCCAGCAGCCCTACCGGGCCCGGGACAGGCAGAGATACGCAGTATTTT
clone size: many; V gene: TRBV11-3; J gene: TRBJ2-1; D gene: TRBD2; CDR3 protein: CASSLRSGSADEQFF; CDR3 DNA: TGTGCCAGCAGCTTACGTAGCGGGAGCGCCGATGAGCAGTTCTTC
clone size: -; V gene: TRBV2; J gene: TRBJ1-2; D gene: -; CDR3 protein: CASSQRNVYGYTF; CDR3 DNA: TGTGCCAGCAGTCAAAGGAATGTCTATGGCTACACCTTC
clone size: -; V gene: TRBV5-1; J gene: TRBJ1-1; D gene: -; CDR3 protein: CASSLDGGQATEAFF; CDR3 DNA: TGCGCCAGCAGCTTGGATGGTGGGCAAGCTACTGAAGCTTTCTTT
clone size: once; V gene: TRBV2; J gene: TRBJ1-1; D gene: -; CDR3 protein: CASRLLGIAMNTEAFF; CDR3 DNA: TGTGCCAGCAGGCTTTTAGGAATAGCTATGAACACTGAAGCTTTCTTT
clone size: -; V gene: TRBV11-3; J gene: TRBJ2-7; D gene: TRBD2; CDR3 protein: CASSSGSSYEQYF; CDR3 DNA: TGTGCCAGCAGCAGCGGGAGCTCCTACGAGCAGTACTTC
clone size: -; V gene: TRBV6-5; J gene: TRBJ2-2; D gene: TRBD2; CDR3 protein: CASNRLAGDTGELFF; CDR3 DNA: TGTGCCAGCAATCGACTAGCGGGAGACACCGGGGAGCTGTTTTTT
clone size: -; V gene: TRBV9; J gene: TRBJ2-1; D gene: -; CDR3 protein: CASSVAVQHFSSYNEQFF; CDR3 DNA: TGTGCCAGCAGCGTAGCAGTTCAACACTTTAGCTCCTACAATGAGCAGTTCTTC
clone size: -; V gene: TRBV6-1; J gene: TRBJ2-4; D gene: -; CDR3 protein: CASSEWGTPIAKNIQYF; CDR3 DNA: TGTGCCAGCAGTGAGTGGGGGACACCTATAGCCAAAAACATTCAGTACTTC
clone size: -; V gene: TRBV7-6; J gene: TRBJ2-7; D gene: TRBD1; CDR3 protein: CASSLDRVGEQYF; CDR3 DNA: TGTGCCAGCAGCTTGGACAGGGTGGGAGAGCAGTACTTC
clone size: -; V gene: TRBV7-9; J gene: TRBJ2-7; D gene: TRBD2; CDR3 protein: CASSSTSLHEQYF; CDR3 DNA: TGTGCCAGCAGCTCGACTAGCCTCCACGAGCAGTACTTC
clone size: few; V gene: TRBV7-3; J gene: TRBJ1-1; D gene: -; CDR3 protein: CASSSTVNTEAFF; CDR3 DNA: TGTGCCAGCAGCTCGACAGTTAACACTGAAGCTTTCTTT
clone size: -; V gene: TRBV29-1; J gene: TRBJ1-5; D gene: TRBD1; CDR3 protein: CSDNGQGERQDQPQHF; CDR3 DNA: TGCAGCGATAACGGACAGGGTGAACGTCAGGATCAGCCCCAGCATTTT
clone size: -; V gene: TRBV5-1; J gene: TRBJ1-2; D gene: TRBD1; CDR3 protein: CASSTGQANYGYTF; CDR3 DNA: TGCGCCAGCAGCACCGGACAGGCGAACTATGGCTACACCTTC
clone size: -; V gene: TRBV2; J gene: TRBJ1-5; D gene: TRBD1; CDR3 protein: CASSQQGQGQPQHF; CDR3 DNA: TGTGCCAGCAGCCAACAGGGGCAGGGCCAGCCCCAGCATTTT
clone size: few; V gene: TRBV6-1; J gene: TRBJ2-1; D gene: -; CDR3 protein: CASSEAWRRAKDEQFF; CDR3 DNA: TGTGCCAGCAGTGAAGCTTGGAGGAGGGCCAAGGATGAGCAGTTCTTC
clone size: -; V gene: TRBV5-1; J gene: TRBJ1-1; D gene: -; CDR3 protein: CASSPGLDTEAFF; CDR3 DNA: TGCGCCAGCAGCCCCGGCTTGGACACTGAAGCTTTCTTT
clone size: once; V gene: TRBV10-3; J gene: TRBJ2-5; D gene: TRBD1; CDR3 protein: CAASGTGKETQYF; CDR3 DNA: TGTGCCGCCTCCGGGACAGGGAAAGAGACCCAGTACTTC
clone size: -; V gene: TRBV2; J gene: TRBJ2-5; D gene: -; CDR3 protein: CASSVRSEETQYF; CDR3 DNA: TGTGCCAGCAGCGTACGGTCAGAAGAGACCCAGTACTTC
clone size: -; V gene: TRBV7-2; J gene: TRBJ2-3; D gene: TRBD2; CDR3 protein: CASSSTSGGAGTDTQYF; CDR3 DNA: TGTGCCAGCAGCTCAACTAGCGGGGGGGCCGGCACAGATACGCAGTATTTT
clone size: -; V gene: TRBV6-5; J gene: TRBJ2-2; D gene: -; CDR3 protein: CASRGSANTGELFF; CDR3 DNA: TGTGCCAGCAGGGGTAGCGCGAACACCGGGGAGCTGTTTTTT
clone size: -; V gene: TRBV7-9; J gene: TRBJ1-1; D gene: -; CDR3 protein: CASSLINVNTEAFF; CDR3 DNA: TGTGCCAGCAGCTTAATCAACGTGAACACTGAAGCTTTCTTT
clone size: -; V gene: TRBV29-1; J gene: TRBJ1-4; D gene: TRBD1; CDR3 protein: CSVRQGVMGDEKLFF; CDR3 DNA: TGCAGCGTGCGACAGGGGGTGATGGGGGATGAAAAACTGTTTTTT
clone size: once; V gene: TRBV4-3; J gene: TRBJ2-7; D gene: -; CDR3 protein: CASSRATSNYEQYF; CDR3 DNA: TGCGCCAGCAGCCGGGCCACCTCCAACTACGAGCAGTACTTC
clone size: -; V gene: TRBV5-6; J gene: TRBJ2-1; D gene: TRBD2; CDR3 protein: CASSSVSGRAFNEQFF; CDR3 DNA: TGTGCCAGCAGCTCGGTCAGCGGGAGGGCCTTCAATGAGCAGTTCTTC
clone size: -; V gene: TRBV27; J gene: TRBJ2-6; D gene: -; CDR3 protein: CASSWKYSGANVLTF; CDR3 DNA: TGTGCCAGCAGTTGGAAATACTCTGGGGCCAACGTCCTGACTTTC
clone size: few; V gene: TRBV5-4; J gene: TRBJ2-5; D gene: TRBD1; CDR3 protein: CASSLGTGEETQYF; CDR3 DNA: TGTGCCAGCAGCTTGGGGACAGGAGAAGAGACCCAGTACTTC
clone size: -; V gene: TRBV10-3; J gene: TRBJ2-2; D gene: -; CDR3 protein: CAGRSLNTGELFF; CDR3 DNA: TGTGCCGGCAGGAGTTTGAACACCGGGGAGCTGTTTTTT
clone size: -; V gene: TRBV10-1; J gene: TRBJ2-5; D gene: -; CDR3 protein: CASSERRAAISGETQYF; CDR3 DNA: TGCGCCAGCAGTGAGAGGCGGGCAGCCATATCGGGAGAGACCCAGTACTTC
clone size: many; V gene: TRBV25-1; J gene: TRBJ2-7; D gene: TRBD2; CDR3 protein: CASSPDTSAISYEQYF; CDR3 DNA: TGTGCCAGCAGCCCGGACACTAGCGCGATCTCCTACGAGCAGTACTTC